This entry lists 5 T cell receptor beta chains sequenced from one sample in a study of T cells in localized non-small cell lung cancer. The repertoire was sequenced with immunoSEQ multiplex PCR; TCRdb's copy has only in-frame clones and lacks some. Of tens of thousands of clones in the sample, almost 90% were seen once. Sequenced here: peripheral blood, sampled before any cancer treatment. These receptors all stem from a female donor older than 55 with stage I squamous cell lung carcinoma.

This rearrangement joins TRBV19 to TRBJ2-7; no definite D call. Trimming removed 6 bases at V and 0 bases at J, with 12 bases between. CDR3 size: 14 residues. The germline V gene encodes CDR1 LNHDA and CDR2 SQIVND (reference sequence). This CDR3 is CASRADPRSYEQYF. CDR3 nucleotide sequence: TGTGCCAGTAGGGCGGACCCCCGCTCCTACGAGCAGTACTTC.

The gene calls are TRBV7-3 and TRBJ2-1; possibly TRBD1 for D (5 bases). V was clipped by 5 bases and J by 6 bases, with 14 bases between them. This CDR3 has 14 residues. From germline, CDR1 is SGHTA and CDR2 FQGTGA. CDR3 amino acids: CASSQDGGANEQFF. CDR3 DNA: TGTGCCAGCAGCCAGGACGGTGGGGCCAATGAGCAGTTCTTC.

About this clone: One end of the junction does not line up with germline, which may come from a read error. The CDR3 is CDSSSGRGRETQYF. The CDR3 DNA reads as TGTGACAGCAGTTCGGGACGGGGCAGAGAGACCCAGTACTTC. V is TRBV6-6 and J is TRBJ2-5; D could derive from TRBD1 or TRBD2 (5 bases each). Germline CDR1 MNHNY, CDR2 SVGAGI (reference sequence). The CDR3 totals 14 residues.

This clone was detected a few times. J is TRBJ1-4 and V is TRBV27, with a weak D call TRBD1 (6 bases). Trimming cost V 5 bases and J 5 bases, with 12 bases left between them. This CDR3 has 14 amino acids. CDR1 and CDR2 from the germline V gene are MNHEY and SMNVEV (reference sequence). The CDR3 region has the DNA TGTGCCAGCAGTCAACAGGGCAGGAATGAAAAACTGTTTTTT. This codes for CASSQQGRNEKLFF.

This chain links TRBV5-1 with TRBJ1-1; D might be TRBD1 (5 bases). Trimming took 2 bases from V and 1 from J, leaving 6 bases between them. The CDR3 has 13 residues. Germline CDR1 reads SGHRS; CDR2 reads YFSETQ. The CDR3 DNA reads TGCGCCAGCAGCTTAGGGGAGAACACTGAAGCTTTCTTT. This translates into CASSLGENTEAFF.